A selection of T cell receptor beta chains follows, all from one sample in a study of cytomegalovirus exposure and HLA in healthy donors. Generated by immunoSEQ multiplex PCR, the TCRdb table keeps only in-frame clones and is missing some. The sample has 200,000 to 250,000 clones; more than 85% are singletons. Sequencing used PBMCs. All receptors derive from a young woman in good health and CMV-seronegative. CDR3s include the opening cysteine and the closing phenylalanine or tryptophan. The D gene is left open where the match is weak. Where a row states a size, it is once, few, many or the class of an expanded clone; other rows omit it.

J gene,clone size,CDR3 length,D gene,V gene,CDR3 DNA,CDR3 protein
TRBJ2-4,once,17,-,TRBV7-2,TGTGCCAGCAGCTTAGCAACGACAGGCCCCCTGGTGAACATTCAGTACTTC,CASSLATTGPLVNIQYF
TRBJ1-1,-,16,TRBD1,TRBV11-3,TGTGCCAGCAGCCCCGAGGGGGGACAGGGGGGTCCAGGGGCTTTCTTT,CASSPEGGQGGPGAFF
TRBJ2-1,once,17,TRBD2,TRBV5-4,TGTGCCAGCAGCTTGGGGCCTAGCGGGGGGTTCTACAATGAGCAGTTCTTC,CASSLGPSGGFYNEQFF
TRBJ1-1,-,10,-,TRBV20-1,TGCAGTGCTAGGACAGAAGAAGCTTTCTTT,CSARTEEAFF
TRBJ2-3,-,15,TRBD2,TRBV15,TGTGCCACCAGCAGAGGTGCGGGAGACACAGATACGCAGTATTTT,CATSRGAGDTDTQYF
TRBJ1-1,-,15,-,TRBV5-5,TGTGCCAGCAGCTTGGCCTTTGAGGGCAACGCTGAAGCTTTCTTT,CASSLAFEGNAEAFF
TRBJ2-3,-,16,TRBD2,TRBV18,TGTGCCAGCTCACCCGGGACTAGCGGGGTCGGAGATACGCAGTATTTT,CASSPGTSGVGDTQYF
TRBJ1-5,-,13,-,TRBV6-1,TGTGCCAGCAGGTGGACAGCTAATCAGCCCCAGCATTTT,CASRWTANQPQHF
TRBJ1-1,-,15,-,TRBV7-2,TGTGCCAGCAGCATCGACGGGACTCCGAACACTGAAGCTTTCTTT,CASSIDGTPNTEAFF
TRBJ2-7,-,16,TRBD1,TRBV5-1,TGCGCCAGCAGCTTGGGACAGGGCCGAATTTCCTACGAGCAGTACTTC,CASSLGQGRISYEQYF
TRBJ2-7,-,11,-,TRBV2,TGTGCCAGCAGTGCTAGTAACGAGCAGTACTTC,CASSASNEQYF
TRBJ1-2,-,17,-,TRBV2,TGTGCCAGCACCCAAGGCCCCGGAGGGGCTTATAACTATGGCTACACCTTC,CASTQGPGGAYNYGYTF
TRBJ2-7,once,14,TRBD2,TRBV6-5,TGTGCCAACTCCGCGGGGGGCCGCGCCTACGAGCAGTACTTC,CANSAGGRAYEQYF
TRBJ2-3,-,15,TRBD1,TRBV11-2,TGTGCCAGCAGCTTACTCCGGACAGGGGAAGATACGCAGTATTTT,CASSLLRTGEDTQYF
TRBJ2-7,-,16,-,TRBV11-2,TGTGCCAGCAGCTTAGTGGTCCCAGGACTCTCCTACGAGCAGTACTTC,CASSLVVPGLSYEQYF
TRBJ1-2,-,12,TRBD1,TRBV7-9,TGTGCCAGCAGCTTGACAGGGGACGGCTACACCTTC,CASSLTGDGYTF
TRBJ1-2,-,14,-,TRBV15,TGTGCCACCAGCAGAGGGGCAGCAAACTATGGCTACACCTTC,CATSRGAANYGYTF
TRBJ2-1,once,23,TRBD2,TRBV6-1,TGTGCCAGCAGTGAATACCCCAGACTAGCGGGAGGCCTTAGGACGAGCTCCTACAATGAGCAGTTCTTC,CASSEYPRLAGGLRTSSYNEQFF
TRBJ1-3,-,15,-,TRBV19,TGTGCCAGTAGTATAGGCCCGAGCTCTGGAAACACCATATATTTT,CASSIGPSSGNTIYF
TRBJ1-1,-,13,TRBD1,TRBV28,TGTGCCAGTTGGGACAGATTGAACACTGAAGCTTTCTTT,CASWDRLNTEAFF
TRBJ1-1,-,16,-,TRBV5-5,TGTGCCAGCAGCTTGGGATTCGGCTCGAAGGGGACTGAAGCTTTCTTT,CASSLGFGSKGTEAFF
TRBJ1-2,-,16,-,TRBV27,TGTGCCAGCAGTTTATTTGGGGCCGGGGGGGACTATGGCTACACCTTC,CASSLFGAGGDYGYTF
TRBJ2-6,-,15,-,TRBV19,TGTGCCAGTAGGAATGACAGAACTGGGGCCAACGGCCTGACTTTC,CASRNDRTGANGLTF
TRBJ2-1,-,15,TRBD2,TRBV19,TGTGCCAGTAAGGAAGGACTAGCGGGAGCCTATGAGCAGTTCTTC,CASKEGLAGAYEQFF
TRBJ1-2,-,14,-,TRBV6-6,TGTGCCAGCAGTTACAGTGGCAGGACTTATGGCTACACCTTC,CASSYSGRTYGYTF
TRBJ1-1,-,14,-,TRBV6-6,TGTGCCAGCAGTCCCTTTACAGGCGGGATTGAAGCTTTCTTT,CASSPFTGGIEAFF
TRBJ1-2,-,14,-,TRBV5-6,TGTGCCAGCAGCTTGGTGGGTGCAGGGTATGGCTACACCTTC,CASSLVGAGYGYTF
TRBJ2-1,-,17,TRBD2,TRBV7-2,TGTGCCAGCAGCTTAAGGACTAGCGGGAGCTCCTACAATGAGCAGTTCTTC,CASSLRTSGSSYNEQFF
TRBJ1-2,-,14,-,TRBV6-5,TGTGCCAGCAGTTACGCCCTACAGGAATCCGGCTACACCTTC,CASSYALQESGYTF
TRBJ2-7,-,18,TRBD1,TRBV5-1,TGCGCCAGCAGCCCCCAAATCATTGGGAGACAGGGCATCTACGAGCAGTACTTC,CASSPQIIGRQGIYEQYF
TRBJ2-7,few,15,TRBD1,TRBV4-2,TGTGCCAGCAGCCAGGCCCGGGACAGTTCCTACGAGCAGTACTTC,CASSQARDSSYEQYF
TRBJ2-7,-,13,-,TRBV5-1,TGCGCCAGCAGCTACGCCCCGGGTTACGAGCAGTACTTC,CASSYAPGYEQYF
TRBJ2-1,few,14,-,TRBV4-3,TGCGCCAGCAGCCAAGAACTGGGGAGTAATGAGCAGTTCTTC,CASSQELGSNEQFF
TRBJ1-5,-,15,TRBD1,TRBV6-5,TGTGCCAGCAGTTACTCCGGGACAGGGCCTCAGCCCCAGCATTTT,CASSYSGTGPQPQHF
TRBJ1-1,-,13,-,TRBV7-6,TGTGCCAGCAGCCAGACAGTGAACACTGAAGCTTTCTTT,CASSQTVNTEAFF
TRBJ2-7,once,15,TRBD2,TRBV4-2,TGTGCCAGCAGCCCCAGCGGACTAGCGCCTAACGAGCAGTACTTC,CASSPSGLAPNEQYF